Below, one T cell receptor (beta chain) is given with its context. No antigen is known for it. Some clones are missing from TCRdb's copy, which holds only in-frame ones; the method was immunoSEQ multiplex PCR. The table has tens of thousands of clones, approximately 87% seen once. This entry is derived from a study of T cell clones after liver transplantation. Background on the study: Samples came from ITN030ST, which attempted immunosuppression withdrawal within 2 years of liver transplantation. Blood was drawn pre-transplant, before withdrawal, and after full or failed withdrawal. Study outcomes and limitations: Post-transplant, graft-donor-reactive CD4 TCRbeta sequences in blood dropped significantly in most of the 8 subjects.

The germline CDR1 and CDR2 sequences are MDHEN and SYDVKM. Trimming pared 5 bases from V and 4 bases from J, leaving 18 bases between. The CDR3 totals 16 residues. The gene calls are TRBV28 and TRBJ1-3, with D maybe TRBD1 (5 bases). This receptor was identified in a human patient who received a liver transplant. Some of the T cells may derive from the graft donor. This specimen consisted of CD4+ T cells from blood, obtained at the 22-month timepoint. CDR3 in amino acids: CASSTSGAGFGNTIYF. The CDR3 DNA sequence: TGTGCCAGCAGTACCAGCGGTGCAGGGTTCGGAAACACCATATATTTT.